These 23 T cell receptor beta chains were sequenced from one sample in a study of T cells after yellow fever vaccination. TCRdb fed the 5' RACE reads into MiXCR, producing one record per CDR3 protein. The sample has hundreds of thousands of distinct CDR3 sequences, approximately 13% seen once; the top ten hold 14% to 15%. The material sequenced was PBMCs, taken on the day of the yellow fever booster vaccination. Receptors originate from a man aged 30-40 years who received the YFV17D yellow fever vaccine.

The rearrangement joins TRBV24-1 to TRBJ2-3; D gene uncertain. Germline assignment: CDR1 KGHDR and CDR2 SFDVKD. The CDR3 contains 11 residues. V gave up 9 bases and J gave up 6 bases, with 9 bases separating them. The CDR3 nucleotides are TGTGCCACCGCCGTATCGGATACGCAGTATTTT. It codes for CATAVSDTQYF.

The rearrangement uses TRBV29-1 and TRBJ1-1, with D uncertain. This CDR3 is 11 amino acids long. Between the trimmed V and J ends, which lost 7 bases and 7 bases, there was a span of 13 bases. Germline CDR1 is SQVTM and CDR2 is ANQGSEA. The CDR3 DNA is TGCAGCGCGGGAGGATCTGGTGAAGCTTTCTTT. Translation: CSAGGSGEAFF.

This clonotype was seen a handful of times. The rearrangement uses TRBV29-1 and TRBJ2-1; a possible D gene is TRBD1 (5 bases). The CDR3 extends over 12 amino acids. V lost 8 bases, J lost 7 bases, and 15 bases lay in between. Germline CDR1 is SQVTM and CDR2 is ANQGSEA. In DNA form, the CDR3 reads TGCAGCTCCGGGCTACCAGGGAATGAGCAGTTCTTC. Translation: CSSGLPGNEQFF.

This clonotype showed up many times. J is TRBJ1-2 and V is TRBV3-1, with 10 bases fitting TRBD1. CDR1 LGHDT and CDR2 YNNKEL come from the germline V gene (reference sequence). The CDR3 extends over 15 amino acids. The junction had 2 bases not matched to a gene; V was cut back by 4 bases and J by 0 bases. CDR3 sequence (DNA): TGTGCCAGCAGCCGAGGACAGGGGGCTAACTATGGCTACACCTTC. It yields the protein CASSRGQGANYGYTF.

This chain joins TRBV10-3 and TRBJ2-1, with D possibly TRBD2 on 5 matching bases. This CDR3 spans 13 amino acids. Germline V gives CDR1 ENHRY, CDR2 SYGVKD. V was trimmed by 4 bases and J by 5 bases, leaving 9 bases between them. Written as DNA, the CDR3 is TGTGCCATCAGTGCTGCCGGGAACAATGAGCAGTTCTTC. This sequence encodes CAISAAGNNEQFF.

This clonotype was picked up many times. The chain uses TRBV5-1 and TRBJ2-7; 13 bases fit TRBD2. This CDR3 comprises 15 residues. V gave up 6 bases and J gave up 3 bases; unmatched junction bases: 6. Germline V lookup: CDR1 SGHRS, CDR2 YFSETQ. The CDR3 loop reads CASTPGTSGNYEQYF. DNA of the CDR3: TGCGCCAGCACCCCTGGGACTAGCGGGAACTACGAGCAGTACTTC.

Ten or more counts support this clonotype. The chain joins TRBV7-2 to TRBJ1-3; D is unclear. V was cut by 4 bases and J by 1 base, with 11 bases left in between. This CDR3 has 15 amino acids. CDR1 and CDR2 (germline): SGHTA, FQGNSA. CDR3 loop: CASSSDLGSGNTIYF. DNA of the CDR3: TGTGCCAGCAGCTCAGACCTAGGATCTGGAAACACCATATATTTT.

The table lists this clonotype with a few counts. The chain links TRBV20-1 to TRBJ2-7; TRBD2 aligns across 10 bases. There are 15 residues in the CDR3. V dropped 6 bases and J dropped 4; count of bases not matched to a gene: 12. CDR1 and CDR2 from the germline V gene are DFQATT and SNEGSKA (reference sequence). The CDR3 nucleotides are TGCAGTGCATGGCAGACGCTAGCGGGAGCATACGAGCAGTACTTC. Translation: CSAWQTLAGAYEQYF.

This clonotype was seen at least ten times. The chain couples TRBV7-2 to TRBJ1-1; no definite D call. Germline V gene sequence: CDR1 SGHTA, CDR2 FQGNSA. This CDR3 is built from 15 residues. Trimming removed 5 bases at V and 1 base at J, with 14 bases between. The CDR3 reads CASSPRTLSNTEAFF. DNA for the CDR3: TGTGCCAGCAGCCCGCGGACCCTATCGAACACTGAAGCTTTCTTT.

V and J are TRBV10-3 and TRBJ1-5, with 7 bases lining up with TRBD1. The CDR3 has 13 amino acids. Germline V gene data show CDR1 as ENHRY and CDR2 as SYGVKD. Trimming cost V 7 bases and J 5 bases; bases outside gene matches: 5. Written as DNA, the CDR3 is TGTGCCATCAAAGGGGGCAGCGATCAGCCCCAGCATTTT. Translation gives CAIKGGSDQPQHF.

This clonotype occurred a few times. CDR3 nucleotide sequence: TGTGCCAGCAGCCGGGACCAGACAGATACGCAGTATTTT. The encoded protein is CASSRDQTDTQYF. V is TRBV6-1 and J is TRBJ2-3; D may correspond to TRBD1 or TRBD2 (5 bases each). V was cut by 6 bases and J by 3 bases, with 10 bases left in between. This CDR3 has 13 amino acids. From germline, CDR1 is MNHNS and CDR2 SASEGT.

V gene TRBV20-1 combines with J gene TRBJ2-3, with D perhaps TRBD1 or TRBD2 (6 bases each). This CDR3 region has 15 residues. Germline CDR1 and CDR2: DFQATT and SNEGSKA (reference sequence). Trimming shortened V by 2 bases and J by 6 bases, and 18 bases separated the two germline ends. The CDR3 DNA reads as TGCAGTGCTAGACCCCCGGGGGCCGGGTATGATACGCAGTATTTT. Translated: CSARPPGAGYDTQYF.

The J gene is TRBJ1-1, the V gene TRBV12-3 or TRBV12-4, with a possible D match to TRBD1 (5 bases). This CDR3 has 15 residues. V lost 6 bases, J lost 4 bases, and 18 bases lay in between. The chain's CDR3 is CASRHLRELGTEAFF. The DNA of the CDR3 is TGTGCCAGCAGACACCTCAGGGAGCTAGGCACTGAAGCTTTCTTT.

The V call is TRBV5-1, the J call TRBJ2-7, with unresolved D. V gave up 1 base and J gave up 2 bases, with 10 bases separating them. CDR3 length: 14 residues. Per germline, CDR1 SGHRS and CDR2 YFSETQ. CDR3 nucleotides: TGCGCCAGCAGCTTGTTCGGTAGTCCCTACGAGCAGTACTTC. This translates into CASSLFGSPYEQYF.

This sequence joins TRBV25-1 and TRBJ2-3, with no clear D. CDR3 length: 14 amino acids. With 5 bases removed from V and 4 bases from J, the gap between germline ends came to 13 bases. Germline values: CDR1 MGHDK, CDR2 SYGVNS. CDR3 nucleotide sequence: TGTGCCAGCAGTTTCAGAGGCAGTTCAGATACGCAGTATTTT. Residues: CASSFRGSSDTQYF.

V and J are TRBV9 and TRBJ1-4, with D possibly being TRBD1 (6 bases). This CDR3 is 14 amino acids long. V was pared by 5 bases and J by 3 bases, with 11 bases between. Germline values: CDR1 SGDLS, CDR2 YYNGEE. The CDR3 sequence: CASSAGVANEKLFF. CDR3 nucleotides: TGTGCCAGCAGTGCAGGGGTGGCTAATGAAAAACTGTTTTTT.

This sequence joins TRBV10-3 and TRBJ1-5; D is undetermined. Trimming stripped 9 bases from V and 0 bases from J, with 9 bases between. CDR3 length: 13 amino acids. The V gene's germline CDR1 is ENHRY and CDR2 SYGVKD. The CDR3 DNA follows: TGTGCCATTGGGCAGAGTAGCAATCAGCCCCAGCATTTT. Its translation is CAIGQSSNQPQHF.

This chain uses TRBV6-1 with TRBJ2-2, with D tentatively TRBD2 (7 bases). The V gene lost 9 bases and the J gene lost 8 bases, with 22 bases spanning the gap. The CDR3 contains 15 residues. From germline, CDR1 is MNHNS and CDR2 SASEGT. The CDR3 nucleotides are TGTGCCAGGGCCAGGGCGGGGGCCGACAGGGGGGAGCTGTTTTTT. Encoded protein: CARARAGADRGELFF.

This clonotype was observed a few times. The rearrangement links TRBV20-1 to TRBJ2-4, with a tentative D call TRBD2 (5 bases). There are 15 residues in the CDR3. From germline, CDR1 is DFQATT and CDR2 SNEGSKA (reference sequence). Trimming cost V 3 bases and J 6 bases, with 18 bases left between them. CDR3 DNA sequence: TGCAGTGCTAGTGGAGGACCCTCCTGGAGAAACATTCAGTACTTC. It is translated as CSASGGPSWRNIQYF.

J is TRBJ2-1 and V is TRBV19; D remains ambiguous. V lost 3 bases, J lost 7 bases, and 4 bases lay in between. From germline, CDR1 is LNHDA and CDR2 SQIVND (reference sequence). The CDR3 spans 11 residues. CDR3 DNA sequence: TGTGCCAGTAGTATTGGGAATGAGCAGTTCTTC. This codes for CASSIGNEQFF.

The rearrangement joins TRBV7-8 to TRBJ2-2, with 9 bases aligning to TRBD2. The junction had 13 bases not matched to a gene; V was cut back by 2 bases and J by 9 bases. CDR1 is SGHVS, CDR2 FQNEAQ, per germline. The CDR3 runs 17 residues. The CDR3 is CASSLYPAGGPTRELFF. In DNA form, the CDR3 reads TGTGCCAGCAGCTTATACCCAGCGGGAGGCCCAACACGGGAGCTGTTTTTT.

The sample holds a few counts of this clonotype. The gene calls are TRBV4-3 and TRBJ2-2; 14 bases line up with TRBD2. With 0 bases clipped from V and 6 bases from J, the junction kept 6 bases outside the gene matches. CDR1 is LGHNA and CDR2 is YSLEER in the germline V gene. The CDR3 totals 18 residues. The DNA for the CDR3 is TGCGCCAGCAGCCAAGATGGGACTAGCGGGAGTTTTTCCGGGGAGCTGTTTTTT. Its protein is CASSQDGTSGSFSGELFF.

CDR3 sequence: CATSAASGTTDTQYF. Here the CDR3 DNA reads TGTGCCACCAGTGCGGCTAGCGGGACCACAGATACGCAGTATTTT. The rearrangement links TRBV24-1 to TRBJ2-3; TRBD2 matches at 9 bases. Germline V gene lookup returns CDR1 KGHDR and CDR2 SFDVKD. The J segment lost 2 bases and the V segment lost 5 bases, leaving 4 bases of the junction unmatched. The CDR3 contains 15 residues.